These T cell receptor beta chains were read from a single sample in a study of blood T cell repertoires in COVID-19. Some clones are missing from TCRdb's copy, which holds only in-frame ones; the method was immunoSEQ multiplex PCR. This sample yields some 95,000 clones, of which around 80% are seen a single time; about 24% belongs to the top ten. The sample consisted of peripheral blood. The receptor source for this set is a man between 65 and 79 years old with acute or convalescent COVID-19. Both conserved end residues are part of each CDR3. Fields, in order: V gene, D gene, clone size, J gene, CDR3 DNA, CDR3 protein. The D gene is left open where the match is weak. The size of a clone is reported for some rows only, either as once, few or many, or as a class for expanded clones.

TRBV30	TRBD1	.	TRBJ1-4	TGTGCCTGGAGTGCATTAGGGGGCGCGGGAGAAAAACTGTTTTTT	CAWSALGGAGEKLFF
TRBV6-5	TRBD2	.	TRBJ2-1	TGTGCCAGCAGTTACTCCAGCGGGAGTAATGAGCAGTTCTTC	CASSYSSGSNEQFF
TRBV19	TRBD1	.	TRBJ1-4	TGTGCCAGTACCGGACAGGGGGCTCGCTTGTTTTTT	CASTGQGARLFF
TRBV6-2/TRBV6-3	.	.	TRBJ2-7	TGTGCCAGCAGTCCGATTCCCAGGGGCTACGAGCAGTACTTC	CASSPIPRGYEQYF
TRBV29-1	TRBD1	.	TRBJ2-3	TGCAGCGCGAGCGTTTCGGGACAGGGAAAAGATACGCAGTATTTT	CSASVSGQGKDTQYF
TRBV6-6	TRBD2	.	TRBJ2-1	TGTGCCAGCAGCCGCAAGCGGGAGGGCCCCAACAATGAGCAGTTCTTC	CASSRKREGPNNEQFF
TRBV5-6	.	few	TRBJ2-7	TGTGCCAGCACCAAAGACAGGCCCTACGAGCAGTACTTC	CASTKDRPYEQYF
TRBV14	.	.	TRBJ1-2	TGTGCCAGCAGCCAAGATCTTGCCCCCGGCGCGGGTGGCTACACCTTC	CASSQDLAPGAGGYTF
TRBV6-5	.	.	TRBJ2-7	TGTGCCAGCTGGGGAGCGGAATCCTACGAGCAGTACTTC	CASWGAESYEQYF
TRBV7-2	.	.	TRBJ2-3	TGTGCCAGCAGCGTGGTCTCTGGGCTCGGCACAGATACGCAGTATTTT	CASSVVSGLGTDTQYF
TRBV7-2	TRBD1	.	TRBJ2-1	TGTGCCAGCAGCTTAGCCAGGGGGTACGATGAGCAGTTCTTC	CASSLARGYDEQFF
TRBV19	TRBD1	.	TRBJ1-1	TGTGCCAGTAGTAGCCCGGGACAGCTAGCTTTCTTT	CASSSPGQLAFF
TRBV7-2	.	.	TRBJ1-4	TGTGCCAGCAGCTTATTCCCAGGGCCTAATGAAAAACTGTTTTTT	CASSLFPGPNEKLFF
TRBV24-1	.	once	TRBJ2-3	TGTGCCACCAGTGCTTATGTGTATTTT	CATSAYVYF
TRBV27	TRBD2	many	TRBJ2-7	TGTGCCAGCAGTGCCTCTAGCGGGAGGGCCGACGAGCAGTACTTC	CASSASSGRADEQYF
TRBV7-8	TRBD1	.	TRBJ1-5	TGTGCCAGCAGCCCCTTTAGGGACAGGGGGCTGATTAGCGGCAATCAGCCCCAGCATTTT	CASSPFRDRGLISGNQPQHF
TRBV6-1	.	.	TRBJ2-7	TGTGCCAGCAGTGAAAGGGAGAGGCAGAAGCAGTACTTC	CASSERERQKQYF
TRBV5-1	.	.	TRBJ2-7	TGCGCCAGCAGCTTGGCCCGCGGGACGCCGTCCGAGCAGTACTTC	CASSLARGTPSEQYF
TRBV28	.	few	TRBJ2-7	TGTGCCAGCTATGCACACTACGAGCAGTACTTC	CASYAHYEQYF
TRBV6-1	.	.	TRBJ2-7	TGTGCCAGCAGTGAGACACCTACCTACGAGCAGTACTTC	CASSETPTYEQYF
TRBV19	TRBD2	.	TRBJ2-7	TGTGCCAGTAGTAGGGCCCTGGGGACTAGCGGGCACTACGAGCAGTACTTC	CASSRALGTSGHYEQYF
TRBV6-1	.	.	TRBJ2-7	TGTGCCAGCAGTGAACGGAGTTCTCACGACGAGCAGTACTTC	CASSERSSHDEQYF
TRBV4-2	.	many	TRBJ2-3	TGTGCCAGCAGCCAAGATCGAGGCGGGAGCACAGATACGCAGTATTTT	CASSQDRGGSTDTQYF
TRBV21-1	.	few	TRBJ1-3	TGTGCCAGCAGCAACCGGGGGGACAGAAACACCATATATTTT	CASSNRGDRNTIYF
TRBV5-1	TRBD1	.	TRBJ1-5	TGCGCCAGCAGCTTGGATACAGGGGGCAATCAGCCCCAGCATTTT	CASSLDTGGNQPQHF
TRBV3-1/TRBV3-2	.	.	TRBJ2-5	TGTGCCAGCAGCCAACGAGTAGCCAAAGTCGCAGAGACCCAGTACTTC	CASSQRVAKVAETQYF
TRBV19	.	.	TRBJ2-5	TGTGCCAGTAGTATTGGGCGCCGTGCCGAGACCCAGTACTTC	CASSIGRRAETQYF
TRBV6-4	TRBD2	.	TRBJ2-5	TGTGCCAGCAGTGACGCTAGCGGGATAGATCTAGAGACCCAGTACTTC	CASSDASGIDLETQYF
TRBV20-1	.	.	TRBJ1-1	TGCAGTGCCAGTTCAGGGTCCACTGAAGCTTTCTTT	CSASSGSTEAFF
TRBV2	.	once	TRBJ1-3	TGTGCCAGCAGAGGCAGGGTCTTTGGAAACACCATATATTTT	CASRGRVFGNTIYF
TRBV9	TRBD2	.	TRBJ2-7	TGTGCCAGCAGCCAAAGTGGGACTAGCAGCTACGAGCAGTACTTC	CASSQSGTSSYEQYF
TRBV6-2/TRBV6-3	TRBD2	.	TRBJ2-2	TGTGCCAGCAGCTACTCTATAGCGGGAGTCCCCGGGGAGCTGTTTTTT	CASSYSIAGVPGELFF
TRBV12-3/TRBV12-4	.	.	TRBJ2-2	TGTGCCAACAGGGGCGGGAGTGCCGGGGAGCTGTTTTTT	CANRGGSAGELFF
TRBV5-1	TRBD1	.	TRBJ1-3	TGCGCCAGCAGCTTGGCAGGGGGCGAAGACACCATATATTTT	CASSLAGGEDTIYF
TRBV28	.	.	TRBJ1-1	TGTGCCAGCAGTTCTAGTTGGACTGAAGCTTTCTTT	CASSSSWTEAFF
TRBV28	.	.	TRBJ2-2	TGTGCCAGCAGTTTTTTCAGGCAAAAGGACACCGGGGAGCTGTTTTTT	CASSFFRQKDTGELFF
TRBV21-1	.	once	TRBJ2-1	TGTGCCAGCAGCAAGCCCGGCGGGAGGGAAAACAATGAGCAGTTCTTC	CASSKPGGRENNEQFF
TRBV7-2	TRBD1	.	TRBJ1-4	TGTGCCAGCAGCTTAGGCGGGGACAGGGATAATGAAAAACTGTTTTTT	CASSLGGDRDNEKLFF
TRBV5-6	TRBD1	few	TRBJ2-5	TGTGCCAGCAGCTTGCGGACAGGGTGGGGGGAGACCCAGTACTTC	CASSLRTGWGETQYF
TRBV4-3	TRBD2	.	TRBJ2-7	TGCGCCAGCAGCCAAGAGGGACCTAGCGGTTCGGGCGAGCAGTACTTC	CASSQEGPSGSGEQYF
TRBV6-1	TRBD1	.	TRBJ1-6	TGTGCCAGCAGTGGCAAGGGACAGGGGACAAGCTCCTATAATTCACCCCTCCACTTT	CASSGKGQGTSSYNSPLHF
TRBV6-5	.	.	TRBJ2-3	TGTGCCAGCAGAACCGACTGGCATATAGCAGATACGCAGTATTTT	CASRTDWHIADTQYF
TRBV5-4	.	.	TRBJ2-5	TGTGCCAGCAGCTCCCGCTATATCGGGGAGACCCAGTACTTC	CASSSRYIGETQYF
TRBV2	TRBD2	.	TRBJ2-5	TGTGCCAGCAGTGTAGGACTAGCGGGAGGGGGCCAAGAGACCCAGTACTTC	CASSVGLAGGGQETQYF
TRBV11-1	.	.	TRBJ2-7	TGTGCCAGCAGCTTAGAGGGAGGTACCCCCCCCTACGAGCAGTACTTC	CASSLEGGTPPYEQYF
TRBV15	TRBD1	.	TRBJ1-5	TGTGCCACCAGCGGATGGACAGGCTATAGCAATCAGCCCCAGCATTTT	CATSGWTGYSNQPQHF
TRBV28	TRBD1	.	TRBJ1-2	TGTGCCAGCACGCGCGACAGGGGGATAAGTGGCTACACCTTC	CASTRDRGISGYTF
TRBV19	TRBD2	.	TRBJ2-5	TGTGCCAGTAGTCGGGTAGCGGGAGGGCAGGAGACCCAGTACTTC	CASSRVAGGQETQYF
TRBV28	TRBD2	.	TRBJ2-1	TGTGCCAGCAGTCCCCCGACTAGCGGGGTCTACAATGAGCAGTTCTTC	CASSPPTSGVYNEQFF
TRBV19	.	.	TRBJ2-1	TGTGCCAGTAAAGAGACAGCGAGCTACAATGAGCAGTTCTTC	CASKETASYNEQFF
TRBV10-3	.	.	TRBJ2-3	TGTGCCATCAAATCGGACAGAGACCTTAGCACAGATACGCAGTATTTT	CAIKSDRDLSTDTQYF
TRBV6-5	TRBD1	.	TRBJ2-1	TGTGCCAGCAGTTACGCCGTTGGGACAGCCTACAATGAGCAGTTCTTC	CASSYAVGTAYNEQFF
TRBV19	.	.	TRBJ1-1	TGTGCCAGTAGCACTATCCCTTGGGCTTTCTTT	CASSTIPWAFF
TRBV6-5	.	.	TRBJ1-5	TGTGCCAGCAGTTACGCCCAGGGAAGCAATCAGCCCCAGCATTTT	CASSYAQGSNQPQHF
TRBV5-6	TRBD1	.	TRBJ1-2	TGTGCCAGCACCTCCCGGGACAGGGACTACTATGGCTACACCTTC	CASTSRDRDYYGYTF
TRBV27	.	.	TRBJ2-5	TGTGCCAGCAGTTTACTAGGTCAAGAGACCCAGTACTTC	CASSLLGQETQYF
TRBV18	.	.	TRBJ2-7	TGTGCCAGCTCACTGGACTATACAGCCGAGCAGTACTTC	CASSLDYTAEQYF
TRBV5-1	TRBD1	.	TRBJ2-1	TGCGCCAGCAGCGTGCATCCGGGACAGGGATATAATGAGCAGTTCTTC	CASSVHPGQGYNEQFF
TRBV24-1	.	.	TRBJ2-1	TGTGCCACCAGTGATGCTGTGACAGTTCCCCCCTACAATGAGCAGTTCTTC	CATSDAVTVPPYNEQFF